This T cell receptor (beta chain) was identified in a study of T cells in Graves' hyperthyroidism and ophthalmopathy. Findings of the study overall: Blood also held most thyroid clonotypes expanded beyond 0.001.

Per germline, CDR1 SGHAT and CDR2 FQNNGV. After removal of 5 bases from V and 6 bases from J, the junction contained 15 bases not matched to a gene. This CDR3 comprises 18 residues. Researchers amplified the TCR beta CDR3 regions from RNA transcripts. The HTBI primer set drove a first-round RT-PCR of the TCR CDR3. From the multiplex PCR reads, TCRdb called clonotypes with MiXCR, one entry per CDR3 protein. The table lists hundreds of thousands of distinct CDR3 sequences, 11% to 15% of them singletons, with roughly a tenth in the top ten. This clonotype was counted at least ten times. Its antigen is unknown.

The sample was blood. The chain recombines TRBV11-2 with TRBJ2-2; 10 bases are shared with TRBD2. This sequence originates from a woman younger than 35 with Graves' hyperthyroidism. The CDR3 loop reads CASSRLSGTSESPGELFF. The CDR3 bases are TGTGCCAGCAGCCGACTATCCGGGACTAGCGAATCTCCCGGGGAGCTGTTTTTT.